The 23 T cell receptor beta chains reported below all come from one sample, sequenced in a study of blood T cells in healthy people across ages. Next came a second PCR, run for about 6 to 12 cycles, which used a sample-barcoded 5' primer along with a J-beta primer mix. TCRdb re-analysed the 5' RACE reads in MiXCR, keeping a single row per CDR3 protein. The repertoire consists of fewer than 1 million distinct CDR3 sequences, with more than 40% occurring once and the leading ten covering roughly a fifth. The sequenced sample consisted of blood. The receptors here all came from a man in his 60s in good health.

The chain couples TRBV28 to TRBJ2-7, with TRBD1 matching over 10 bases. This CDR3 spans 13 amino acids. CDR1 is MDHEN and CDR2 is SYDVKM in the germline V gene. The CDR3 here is CAAGGQGSHEQYF. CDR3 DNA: TGTGCAGCAGGGGGACAGGGGTCCCACGAGCAGTACTTC.

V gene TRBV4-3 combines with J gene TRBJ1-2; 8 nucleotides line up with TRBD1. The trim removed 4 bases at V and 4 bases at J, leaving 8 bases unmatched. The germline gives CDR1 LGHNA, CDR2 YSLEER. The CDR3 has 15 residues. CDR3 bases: TGCGCCAGCAGCCGAGGAAGGACAGGGTCCTATGGCTACACCTTC. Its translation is CASSRGRTGSYGYTF.

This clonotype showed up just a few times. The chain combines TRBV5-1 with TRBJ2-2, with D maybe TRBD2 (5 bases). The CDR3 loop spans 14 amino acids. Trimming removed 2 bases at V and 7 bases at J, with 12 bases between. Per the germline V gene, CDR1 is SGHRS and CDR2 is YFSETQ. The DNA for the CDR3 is TGCGCCAGCAGCTTTGCGGGTTCCGTCGGGGAGCTGTTTTTT. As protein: CASSFAGSVGELFF.

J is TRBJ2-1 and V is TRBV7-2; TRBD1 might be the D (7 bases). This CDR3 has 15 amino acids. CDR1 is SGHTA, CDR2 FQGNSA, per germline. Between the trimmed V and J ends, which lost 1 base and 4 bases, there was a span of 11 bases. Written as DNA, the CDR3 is TGTGCCAGCAGCTTAGAGGGGGCGGGGTACAATGAGCAGTTCTTC. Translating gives CASSLEGAGYNEQFF.

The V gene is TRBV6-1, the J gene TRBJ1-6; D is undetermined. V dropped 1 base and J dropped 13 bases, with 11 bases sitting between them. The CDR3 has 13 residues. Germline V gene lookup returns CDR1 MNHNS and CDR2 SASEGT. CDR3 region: CASSEGVLFPLHF. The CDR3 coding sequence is TGTGCCAGCAGTGAAGGAGTACTCTTTCCCCTCCACTTT.

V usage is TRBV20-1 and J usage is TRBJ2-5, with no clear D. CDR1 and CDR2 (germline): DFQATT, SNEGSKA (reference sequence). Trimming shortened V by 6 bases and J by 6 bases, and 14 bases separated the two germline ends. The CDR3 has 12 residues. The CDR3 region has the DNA TGCAGTGCCAAGAGTGTAGGAAAGACCCAGTACTTC. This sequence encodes CSAKSVGKTQYF.

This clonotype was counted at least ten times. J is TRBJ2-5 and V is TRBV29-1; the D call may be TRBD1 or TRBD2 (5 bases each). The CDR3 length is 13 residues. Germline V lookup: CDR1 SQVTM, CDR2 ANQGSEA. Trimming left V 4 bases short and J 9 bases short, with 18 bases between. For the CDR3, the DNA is TGCAGCGTTGCAGGGACCGACTACCCGGCCCAGTACTTC. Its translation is CSVAGTDYPAQYF.

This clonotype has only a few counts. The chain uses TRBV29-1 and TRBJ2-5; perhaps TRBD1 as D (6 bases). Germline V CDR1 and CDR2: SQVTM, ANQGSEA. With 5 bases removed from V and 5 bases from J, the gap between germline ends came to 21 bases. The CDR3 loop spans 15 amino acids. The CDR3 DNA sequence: TGCAGCGTTACACAGGGCCCCGTGGTGGGGGAGACCCAGTACTTC. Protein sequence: CSVTQGPVVGETQYF.

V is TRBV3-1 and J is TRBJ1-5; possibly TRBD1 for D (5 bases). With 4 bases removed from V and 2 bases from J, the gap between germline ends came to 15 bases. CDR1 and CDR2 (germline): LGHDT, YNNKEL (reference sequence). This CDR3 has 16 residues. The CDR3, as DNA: TGTGCCAGCAGCCGCTCCGAGGGGCAGGGCAATCAGCCCCAGCATTTT. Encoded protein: CASSRSEGQGNQPQHF.

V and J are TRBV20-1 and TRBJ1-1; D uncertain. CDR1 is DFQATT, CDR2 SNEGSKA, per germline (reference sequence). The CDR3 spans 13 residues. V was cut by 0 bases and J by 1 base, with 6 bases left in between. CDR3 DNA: TGCAGTGCTAGAGATGGAGGGAACACTGAAGCTTTCTTT. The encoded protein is CSARDGGNTEAFF.

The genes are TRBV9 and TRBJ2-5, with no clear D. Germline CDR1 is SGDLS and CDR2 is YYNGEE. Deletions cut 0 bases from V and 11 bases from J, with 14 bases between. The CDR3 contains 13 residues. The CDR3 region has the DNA TGTGCCAGCAGCGTAGAAGTTGTCGGTGAGCAGTACTTC. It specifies CASSVEVVGEQYF.

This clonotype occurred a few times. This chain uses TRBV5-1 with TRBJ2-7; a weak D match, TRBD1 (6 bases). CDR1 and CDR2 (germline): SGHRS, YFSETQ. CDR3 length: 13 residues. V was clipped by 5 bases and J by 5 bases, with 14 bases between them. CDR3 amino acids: CASSFAQGHEQYF. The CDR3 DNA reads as TGCGCCAGCAGTTTCGCACAGGGCCACGAGCAGTACTTC. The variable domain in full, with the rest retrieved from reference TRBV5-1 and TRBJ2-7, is KAGVTQTPRYLIKTRGQQVTLSCSPISGHRSVSWYQQTPGQGLQFLFEYFSETQRNKGNFPGRFSGRQFSNSRSEMNVSTLELGDSALYLCASSFAQGHEQYFGPGTRLTVT.

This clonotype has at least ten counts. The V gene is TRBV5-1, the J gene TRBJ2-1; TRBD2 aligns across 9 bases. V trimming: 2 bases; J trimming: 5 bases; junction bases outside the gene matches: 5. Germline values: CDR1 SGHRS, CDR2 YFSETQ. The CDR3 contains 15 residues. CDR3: CASSLSGGSNNEQFF. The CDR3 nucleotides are TGCGCCAGCAGCTTAAGCGGGGGGAGTAACAATGAGCAGTTCTTC.

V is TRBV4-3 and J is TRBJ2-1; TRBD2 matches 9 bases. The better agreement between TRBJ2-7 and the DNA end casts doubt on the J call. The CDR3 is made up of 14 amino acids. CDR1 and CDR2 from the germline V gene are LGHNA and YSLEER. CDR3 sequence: CASSQRGGRNEQYF. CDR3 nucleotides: TGCGCCAGCAGCCAGCGGGGGGGTAGAAATGAGCAGTACTTC.

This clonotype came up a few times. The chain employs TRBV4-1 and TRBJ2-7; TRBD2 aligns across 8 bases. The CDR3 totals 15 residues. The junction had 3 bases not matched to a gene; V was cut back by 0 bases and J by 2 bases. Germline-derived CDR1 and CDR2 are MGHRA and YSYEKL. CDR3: CASSQEIAGTYEQYF. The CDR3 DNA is TGCGCCAGCAGCCAAGAAATAGCGGGGACCTACGAGCAGTACTTC.

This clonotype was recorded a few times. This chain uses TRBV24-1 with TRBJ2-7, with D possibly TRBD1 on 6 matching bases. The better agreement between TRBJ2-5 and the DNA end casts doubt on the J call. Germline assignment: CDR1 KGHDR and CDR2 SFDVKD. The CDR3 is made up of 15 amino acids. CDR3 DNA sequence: TGTGCCACCAGTGATTTGCGACAGGACCAAGAGACCCAGTACTTC. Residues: CATSDLRQDQETQYF.

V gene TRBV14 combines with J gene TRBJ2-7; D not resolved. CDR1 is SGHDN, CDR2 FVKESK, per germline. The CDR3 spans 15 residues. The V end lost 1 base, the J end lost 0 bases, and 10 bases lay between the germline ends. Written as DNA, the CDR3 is TGTGCCAGCAGCCAAGGCGTGATAGACTCCTACGAGCAGTACTTC. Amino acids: CASSQGVIDSYEQYF.

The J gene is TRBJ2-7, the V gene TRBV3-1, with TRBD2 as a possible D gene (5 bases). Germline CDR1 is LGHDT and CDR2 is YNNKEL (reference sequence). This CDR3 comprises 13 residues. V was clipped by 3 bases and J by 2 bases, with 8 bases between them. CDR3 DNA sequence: TGTGCCAGCAGCCATTACGGGGCCTACGAGCAGTACTTC. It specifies CASSHYGAYEQYF.

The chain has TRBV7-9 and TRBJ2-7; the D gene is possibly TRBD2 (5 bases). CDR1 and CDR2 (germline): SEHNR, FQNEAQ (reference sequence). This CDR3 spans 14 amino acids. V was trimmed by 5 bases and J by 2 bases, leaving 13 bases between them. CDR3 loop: CASSTGMPPYEQYF. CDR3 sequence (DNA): TGTGCCAGCAGCACCGGGATGCCACCCTACGAGCAGTACTTC.

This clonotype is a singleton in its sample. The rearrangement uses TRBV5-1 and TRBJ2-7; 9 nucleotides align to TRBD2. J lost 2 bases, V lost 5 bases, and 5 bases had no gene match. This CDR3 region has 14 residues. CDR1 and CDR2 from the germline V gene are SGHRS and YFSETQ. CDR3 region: CASSSGGSPYEQYF. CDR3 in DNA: TGCGCCAGCAGTAGCGGGGGATCTCCCTACGAGCAGTACTTC.

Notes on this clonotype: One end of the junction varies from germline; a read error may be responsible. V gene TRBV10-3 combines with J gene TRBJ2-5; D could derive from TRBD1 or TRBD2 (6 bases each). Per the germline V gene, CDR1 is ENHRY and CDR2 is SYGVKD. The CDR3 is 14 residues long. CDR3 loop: CASSYRDWQETQYF. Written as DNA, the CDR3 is TGTGCCAGCAGTTACAGGGACTGGCAAGAGACCCAGTACTTC.

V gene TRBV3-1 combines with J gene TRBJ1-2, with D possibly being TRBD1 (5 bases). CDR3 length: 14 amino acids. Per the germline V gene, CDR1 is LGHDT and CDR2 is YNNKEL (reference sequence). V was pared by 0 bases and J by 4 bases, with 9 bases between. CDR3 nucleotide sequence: TGTGCCAGCAGCCAAGACGTTCAGGGCTATGGCTACACCTTC. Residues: CASSQDVQGYGYTF.

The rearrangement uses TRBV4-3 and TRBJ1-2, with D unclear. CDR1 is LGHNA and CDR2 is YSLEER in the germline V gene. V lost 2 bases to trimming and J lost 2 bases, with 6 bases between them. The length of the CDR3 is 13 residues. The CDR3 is CASSQLGNYGYTF. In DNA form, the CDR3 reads TGCGCCAGCAGCCAACTGGGGAACTATGGCTACACCTTC.